This T cell receptor (beta chain) was profiled in a study of blood T cell repertoires in COVID-19. Per the original methods: For nucleated cells, counts were estimated from reference gene primer amplification. Sequencing used immunoSEQ multiplex PCR; TCRdb keeps in-frame clones, though not all of them. The DNA was the basis for D and trimming; V, J and clone size are from that table. The data hold 390,000 or so clones, with over 80% observed a single time. Trimming took off 2 bases at V and 5 bases at J, with 10 bases between the two ends. The CDR3 length is 13 residues. Germline V gene data show CDR1 as SGDLS and CDR2 as YYNGEE.

The source is a woman aged 50 to 60 who had recovered from COVID-19. The chain combines TRBV9 with TRBJ1-1; no clear D gene. The sequenced sample was PBMCs or T cells enriched from blood (not recorded which). CDR3 sequence: CASSVQPGTEAFF. DNA for the CDR3: TGTGCCAGCAGCGTCCAACCGGGGACTGAAGCTTTCTTT.